This record covers a single T cell receptor beta chain. This clonotype was detected ten times or more. There is no known antigen for this receptor. The record has no base qualities; no much larger clone is one base away. The sample's treatment or condition, from its label and the paper: allogeneic hematopoietic cell transplantation with graft depleted of TCRalphabeta T cells and CD19 B cells. The children who served as transplant recipients had been given grafts of TCRalphabeta/CD19-depleted allogeneic hematopoietic cells. Germline trimming amounts to 2 bases on V and 2 bases on J, with 8 as the count of junction bases outside the gene matches. From the cysteine through the phenylalanine, the CDR3 covers 16 amino acids. The read is trimmed to its CDR3 DNA, 48 bases read in frame from base 1. As encoded in the germline V gene (reference sequence), CDR1 is LGHDT while CDR2 is YNNKEL. The sample belongs to a study of T-cell reconstitution after alpha-beta-depleted transplantation in children (dated by TCRdb to the mid-2010s). For the study in its entirety: The study quantitatively tracked T-cell immune reconstitution after TCRalphabeta/CD19-depleted allogeneic hematopoietic cell transplantation in children using TCR repertoire profiling. The investigation overall reported the following: Hyperexpanded clone frequencies declined over subsequent months; after one year, T-cell counts and TCRbeta diversity were mostly attributed to newly produced T cells. The apparently early recovery of alphabetaT-cell counts about two months after transplant reportedly depended on only several hundred rapidly expanded clones that came from non-depleted graft cells. In some patients, high TCRbeta diversity at day 60 was attributed to recipient T cells and intrathymic progenitors that had survived conditioning.

Library preparation employed PCR. The run used an Illumina HiSeq 2500. TCR library preparation used molecular barcoding, with unique molecular identifiers applied to normalize quantification of the TCRbeta repertoire. TCRdb itself trimmed the public reads at Q25 with fastp, ran MiXCR and retained productive beta chains. Each CDR3 protein gets just one entry, which takes the most common genes and DNA from the rows behind it. The sample table records 580,000 or so distinct CDR3 sequences; more than 20% of these occur just once. The ten largest clones represent roughly 14% of the sample. The sequence links TRBV3-1 to TRBJ2-5; 7 central bases correspond to TRBD1. The clonotype was recovered from a boy under two years old who had a stem cell transplant for acute myeloid leukemia, so the T cells may come from the graft donor. Specimen: PBMCs, mostly from graft donor cells, collected 360 days after TCRalphabeta/CD19-depleted stem cell transplant. The DNA sequence is TGTGCCAGCAGCCAATTCCGACAGGGTTTACAAGAGACCCAGTACTTC. The resulting protein is CASSQFRQGLQETQYF.